These 17 T cell receptor beta chains came from one sample sequenced in a study of identical twins (dated by TCRdb to the mid-2010s). The protocol used for the library was 5' RACE. Sequencing relied on an Illumina HiSeq 2000. TCRdb redid the processing of the public reads, applying fastp at Q25 and MiXCR, and retained in-frame beta chains. Every CDR3 protein is listed once, alongside the most common genes and DNA of its rows. In this sample the table shows hundreds of thousands of distinct CDR3 sequences, approximately 7% of which occur a single time. Of the sample, more than 3% falls within the top ten clones. This same sample was also taken into another study, of yellow fever vaccine responses in identical twins.

Sequencing was carried out using memory (CD45RO+) T cells sorted from blood. The sample's cell subset or site, from its label and the paper: CD45RO+ enriched T cells. These receptors came from a woman younger than 35 in good health.

This clonotype was seen only a few times. The gene calls are TRBV6-1 and TRBJ2-7; 9 bases are shared with TRBD2. Trimming cost V 0 bases and J 0 bases; bases outside gene matches: 3. There are 16 residues in the CDR3. Germline V gives CDR1 MNHNS, CDR2 SASEGT. The CDR3: CASSEATSGVSYEQYV. CDR3 coding DNA: TGTGCCAGCAGTGAAGCGACTAGCGGAGTCTCCTACGAGCAGTACGTC.

This clonotype showed up just a few times. The chain couples TRBV20-1 to TRBJ1-2; 9 nucleotides line up with TRBD1. Trimming took 6 bases from V and 12 from J; bases not matched to a gene: 11. Per germline, CDR1 DFQATT and CDR2 SNEGSKA (reference sequence). The length of the CDR3 is 12 residues. CDR3 coding DNA: TGCAGTGCCTCTCCCGGGACAGGGATCAACACCTTC. Its translation is CSASPGTGINTF.

This clonotype was observed a few times. The rearrangement joins TRBV10-2 to TRBJ2-7; TRBD2 might be the D (5 bases). V was pared by 6 bases and J by 7 bases, with 10 bases between. Germline lookup yields CDR1 WSHSY and CDR2 SAAADI. The CDR3 length is 11 residues. The CDR3 protein is CASRSRREQYF. The CDR3, as DNA: TGCGCCAGCAGGTCGAGGAGGGAGCAGTACTTC.

The chain joins TRBV10-2 to TRBJ2-7; D gene unclear. Germline V gene lookup returns CDR1 WSHSY and CDR2 SAAADI. The V end lost 0 bases, the J end lost 0 bases, and 6 bases lay between the germline ends. The CDR3 covers 14 residues. CDR3 protein: CASSESMGSYEQYV. CDR3 nucleotides: TGCGCCAGCAGTGAGTCTATGGGCTCCTACGAGCAGTACGTC.

This clonotype turned up a few times. This clone may be a read error of a much larger clone one base away. The V and J genes are TRBV12-3 or TRBV12-4 and TRBJ1-1, with D possibly TRBD1 on 5 matching bases. The CDR3 length is 14 residues. For the CDR3, the DNA is TGTGCCAGCAGTTTTTCGGGGGGGAACACTGAAGCTCTCTTT. This codes for CASSFSGGNTEALF.

This clonotype turned up a few times. V usage is TRBV12-3 or TRBV12-4 and J usage is TRBJ2-7; D is unresolved. This CDR3 has 14 residues. V lost 3 bases, J lost 0 bases, and 9 bases lay in between. CDR3: CASSFTHRSYEQYF. The CDR3 bases are TGTGCCAGCAGTTTTACACACCGCTCCTACGAGCAGTACTTC.

This clonotype was seen a few times. The rearrangement uses TRBV21-1 and TRBJ2-1. TRBV21-1 counts as a pseudogene. The CDR3 consists of 14 residues. Here the CDR3 reads CASTIGRFYNEQFF. CDR3 coding DNA: TGTGCCAGCACCATTGGCAGATTCTACAATGAGCAGTTCTTC.

This clonotype has ten or more counts. This chain links TRBV7-8 with TRBJ1-5; D gene uncertain. V gave up 4 bases and J gave up 4 bases, with 20 bases separating them. The CDR3 has 17 residues. Germline CDR1 is SGHVS and CDR2 is FQNEAQ. The CDR3 is CASSSRPSLSGNQPQHF. As DNA, the CDR3 is TGTGCCAGCAGCTCTCGCCCCTCCTTGTCGGGAAATCAGCCCCAGCATTTT.

At least ten counts were recorded for this clonotype. This chain uses TRBV19 with TRBJ2-7, with 8 positions matching TRBD1. Germline lookup yields CDR1 LNHDA and CDR2 SQIVND (reference sequence). V was clipped by 8 bases and J by 5 bases; unmatched bases: 2. The CDR3 runs 11 residues. CDR3 sequence (DNA): TGTGCCAGTGGACAGGGAAACGAGCAGTACTTC. Amino acid sequence: CASGQGNEQYF.

This clonotype was detected many times. CDR3 residues: CSAGTTFHEQYF. In DNA, the CDR3 is TGCAGCGCCGGTACAACCTTCCACGAGCAGTACTTC. This rearrangement joins TRBV29-1 to TRBJ2-7; D is undetermined. The germline V gene has CDR1 SQVTM and CDR2 ANQGSEA. V was pared by 7 bases and J by 5 bases, with 15 bases between. The CDR3 loop spans 12 amino acids.

This clonotype is a singleton in its sample. The rearrangement uses TRBV4-2 and TRBJ2-1; 11 nucleotides match TRBD1. V lost 1 base and J lost 7; bases outside the gene matches: 0. Germline V gene sequence: CDR1 LGHNA, CDR2 YNFKEQ. CDR3 length equals 14 residues. The CDR3 DNA reads as TGTGCCAGCAGCCAAGGGGACAGGGGGAATGAGCAGTTCTTC. Its translation: CASSQGDRGNEQFF.

This clonotype was detected a few times. The genes are TRBV28 and TRBJ2-5; 10 bases are a match to TRBD2. V lost 2 bases, J lost 9 bases, and 3 bases stayed unmatched. From germline, CDR1 is MDHEN and CDR2 SYDVKM. The CDR3 length is 13 residues. CDR3 DNA sequence: TGTGCCAGCAGTTTAATTACTAGCGGGGCCCAGTACTTC. Protein sequence: CASSLITSGAQYF.

This clonotype came up a few times. V usage is TRBV20-1 and J usage is TRBJ2-1; 9 positions match TRBD1. Per the germline V gene, CDR1 is DFQATT and CDR2 is SNEGSKA (reference sequence). The CDR3 extends over 14 amino acids. The J segment lost 9 bases and the V segment lost 3 bases, leaving 9 bases of the junction unmatched. CDR3 in amino acids: CSASIQGARGEQFF. CDR3 nucleotide sequence: TGCAGTGCTAGCATACAGGGGGCGCGTGGTGAGCAGTTCTTC.

The table lists this clonotype with many counts. The V and J genes are TRBV12-5 and TRBJ2-1; 10 bases align to TRBD2. V was clipped by 2 bases and J by 7 bases; unmatched bases: 11. Germline CDR1 reads LGHNT; CDR2 reads FRNRAP. The CDR3 is made up of 17 amino acids. The CDR3 nucleotides are TGTGCTAGTGGTTTGTCCAGCGGGGGGGCCGGTGGGAATGAGCAGTTCTTC. This codes for CASGLSSGGAGGNEQFF.

In this sample, this clonotype turned up many times. The rearrangement uses TRBV12-3 or TRBV12-4 and TRBJ2-7; D gene unclear. Trimming shortened V by 6 bases and J by 3 bases, and 9 bases separated the two germline ends. The CDR3 covers 12 residues. CDR3 sequence (DNA): TGTGCCAGCAGCCCGTCAGGCTACGAGCAGTACGTC. Its translation is CASSPSGYEQYV.

This clonotype came up a few times. V and J are TRBV20-1 and TRBJ1-2; 10 bases fit TRBD1. The CDR3 consists of 16 residues. Germline loops: CDR1 DFQATT, CDR2 SNEGSKA (reference sequence). V lost 1 base, J lost 0 bases, and 5 bases stayed unmatched. CDR3 sequence reads: CSARVDRGKANYGYTF. The CDR3 bases are TGCAGTGCTAGAGTGGACAGGGGGAAAGCTAACTATGGCTACACCTTC.

Only a few counts were recorded for this clonotype. The V call is TRBV28, the J call TRBJ1-2, with TRBD1 identical over 9 bases. V shed 3 bases and J 2 bases; nucleotides not matched to a gene: 10. Germline V gene sequence: CDR1 MDHEN, CDR2 SYDVKM. This CDR3 has 17 residues. The CDR3: CASSFPIQGASNYGYTF. CDR3 coding DNA: TGTGCCAGCAGTTTCCCGATACAGGGGGCGTCAAACTATGGCTACACCTTC.